The rows below give T cell receptor beta chains drawn from one sample of a study of T-cell memory formation after mild COVID-19. TCRdb analysed the 5' RACE reads with MiXCR anew, one entry per CDR3 protein. The table includes approximately 150,000 distinct CDR3 sequences, approximately 5.7% detected once. Sequencing was carried out using PBMCs or a T cell subset sorted from them (not recorded which). The receptors shown here come from an adult woman who had mild COVID-19 (a few samples of this study predate the infection). Cell type and time point are not known. Each CDR3 is given with its conserved first and last residue. The D gene is left open where the match is weak. Not every row has a clone size; where given, it reads once, few, many or a size class.

abundance: many; v_gene: TRBV18; j_gene: TRBJ2-5; d_gene: -; CDR3aa: CASSLWTSKRPQYF; CDR3nt: TGTGCCAGCTCCCTCTGGACGTCCAAGAGACCCCAGTACTTC
abundance: -; v_gene: TRBV30; j_gene: TRBJ1-2; d_gene: -; CDR3aa: CAWSTGNYGYTF; CDR3nt: TGTGCCTGGAGCACAGGCAACTATGGCTACACCTTC
abundance: -; v_gene: TRBV3-1; j_gene: TRBJ2-7; d_gene: -; CDR3aa: CASSQDSGVGVHEQYF; CDR3nt: TGTGCCAGCAGCCAAGACTCCGGGGTTGGTGTCCACGAGCAGTACTTC
abundance: -; v_gene: TRBV7-9; j_gene: TRBJ1-2; d_gene: -; CDR3aa: CASSLWRRFGAMTYGYTF; CDR3nt: TGTGCCAGCAGCTTATGGCGGCGTTTTGGGGCAATGACCTATGGCTACACCTTC
abundance: -; v_gene: TRBV5-1; j_gene: TRBJ2-5; d_gene: TRBD1; CDR3aa: CASSLMDRRQETQYF; CDR3nt: TGCGCCAGCAGCTTGATGGACAGGCGACAAGAGACCCAGTACTTC
abundance: few; v_gene: TRBV5-1; j_gene: TRBJ2-7; d_gene: TRBD1; CDR3aa: CASSKGQDYEQYF; CDR3nt: TGCGCCAGCAGCAAGGGACAGGACTACGAGCAGTACTTC
abundance: many; v_gene: TRBV5-1; j_gene: TRBJ2-7; d_gene: TRBD1; CDR3aa: CASSPGTARSYEQYF; CDR3nt: TGCGCCAGCAGCCCTGGGACAGCCCGCTCCTACGAGCAGTACTTC
abundance: few; v_gene: TRBV2; j_gene: TRBJ1-2; d_gene: -; CDR3aa: CASSENAANYGYTF; CDR3nt: TGTGCCAGCAGTGAAAATGCAGCCAACTATGGCTACACCTTC
abundance: many; v_gene: TRBV29-1; j_gene: TRBJ2-1; d_gene: -; CDR3aa: CSVEDTRGSYNEQFF; CDR3nt: TGCAGCGTTGAAGATACAAGGGGATCCTACAATGAGCAGTTCTTC
abundance: many; v_gene: TRBV7-9; j_gene: TRBJ2-5; d_gene: -; CDR3aa: CASSLALRLVDETQYF; CDR3nt: TGTGCCAGCAGCTTAGCCTTGAGACTAGTAGACGAGACCCAGTACTTC
abundance: -; v_gene: TRBV5-4; j_gene: TRBJ2-7; d_gene: TRBD2; CDR3aa: CASSPSGKDSCEQYF; CDR3nt: TGTGCCAGCAGCCCTAGCGGGAAAGATTCCTGCGAGCAGTACTTC
abundance: -; v_gene: TRBV3-1; j_gene: TRBJ1-6; d_gene: TRBD1; CDR3aa: CASSQVSGQYNSPLHF; CDR3nt: TGTGCCAGCAGCCAAGTCTCGGGACAGTATAATTCACCCCTCCACTTT
abundance: many; v_gene: TRBV27; j_gene: TRBJ2-7; d_gene: TRBD1; CDR3aa: CASSPGQGAPTYEQYF; CDR3nt: TGTGCCAGCAGCCCAGGACAGGGGGCGCCTACTTACGAGCAGTACTTC
abundance: few; v_gene: TRBV20-1; j_gene: TRBJ1-1; d_gene: TRBD1; CDR3aa: CSARDSPEAFF; CDR3nt: TGCAGTGCGAGGGACAGCCCCGAAGCTTTCTTT
abundance: many; v_gene: TRBV12-3/TRBV12-4; j_gene: TRBJ2-2; d_gene: -; CDR3aa: CASSLFVGSNTGELFF; CDR3nt: TGTGCCAGCAGCCTCTTTGTGGGCTCGAACACCGGGGAGCTGTTTTTT
abundance: few; v_gene: TRBV18; j_gene: TRBJ2-1; d_gene: -; CDR3aa: CASSPRQGGSYNEQFF; CDR3nt: TGTGCCAGCTCACCACGGCAGGGCGGCTCCTACAATGAGCAGTTCTTC
abundance: many; v_gene: TRBV9; j_gene: TRBJ2-4; d_gene: -; CDR3aa: CASSVGTRGGIQYF; CDR3nt: TGTGCCAGCAGCGTAGGAACGCGGGGTGGCATTCAGTACTTC
abundance: -; v_gene: TRBV12-3/TRBV12-4; j_gene: TRBJ2-1; d_gene: TRBD2; CDR3aa: CASSPMTSGGTYNEQFF; CDR3nt: TGTGCCAGCAGCCCCATGACTAGCGGGGGGACCTACAATGAGCAGTTCTTC
abundance: -; v_gene: TRBV15; j_gene: TRBJ2-1; d_gene: TRBD2; CDR3aa: CATSRDQASGFLRFF; CDR3nt: TGTGCCACCAGCAGAGATCAGGCTAGCGGGTTTCTTCGGTTCTTC
abundance: many; v_gene: TRBV12-3/TRBV12-4; j_gene: TRBJ2-7; d_gene: TRBD1; CDR3aa: CASSRQGASYEQYF; CDR3nt: TGTGCCAGCAGTCGCCAGGGGGCCTCCTACGAGCAGTACTTC
abundance: -; v_gene: TRBV24-1; j_gene: TRBJ2-2; d_gene: -; CDR3aa: CATNENTGELFF; CDR3nt: TGTGCCACCAACGAAAACACCGGGGAGCTGTTTTTT
abundance: -; v_gene: TRBV7-8; j_gene: TRBJ2-1; d_gene: TRBD1; CDR3aa: CASSLNLGTGEFF; CDR3nt: TGTGCCAGCAGCTTAAACCTAGGGACAGGGGAGTTCTTC
abundance: few; v_gene: TRBV10-3; j_gene: TRBJ2-5; d_gene: -; CDR3aa: CAISESGGQGKTQYF; CDR3nt: TGTGCCATCAGTGAGTCCGGAGGTCAGGGGAAGACCCAGTACTTC
abundance: few; v_gene: TRBV5-4; j_gene: TRBJ1-1; d_gene: TRBD1; CDR3aa: CASSTRQGAIGTEAFF; CDR3nt: TGTGCCAGCAGCACTAGACAGGGGGCAATCGGCACTGAAGCTTTCTTT
abundance: many; v_gene: TRBV5-1; j_gene: TRBJ2-1; d_gene: TRBD2; CDR3aa: CASIQLAGSYNEQFF; CDR3nt: TGCGCCAGCATTCAACTAGCGGGATCCTACAATGAGCAGTTCTTC
abundance: few; v_gene: TRBV5-1; j_gene: TRBJ2-2; d_gene: -; CDR3aa: CASSTGTPIGELFF; CDR3nt: TGCGCCAGCAGCACAGGGACACCAATCGGGGAGCTGTTTTTT
abundance: -; v_gene: TRBV7-9; j_gene: TRBJ1-1; d_gene: -; CDR3aa: CASSLLSADTEAFF; CDR3nt: TGTGCCAGCAGCTTATTATCCGCGGACACTGAAGCTTTCTTT
abundance: -; v_gene: TRBV15; j_gene: TRBJ2-5; d_gene: TRBD2; CDR3aa: CATSPGLQETQYF; CDR3nt: TGTGCCACCTCTCCGGGACTACAAGAGACCCAGTACTTC
abundance: -; v_gene: TRBV12-3/TRBV12-4; j_gene: TRBJ1-6; d_gene: TRBD1; CDR3aa: CASSPHGQGPNSPLHF; CDR3nt: TGTGCCAGCAGTCCCCACGGACAGGGGCCGAATTCACCCCTCCACTTT
abundance: -; v_gene: TRBV3-1; j_gene: TRBJ2-1; d_gene: -; CDR3aa: CASSEGPHLNYNEQFF; CDR3nt: TGTGCCAGCAGCGAGGGTCCACACTTAAATTACAATGAGCAGTTCTTC
abundance: few; v_gene: TRBV18; j_gene: TRBJ2-7; d_gene: -; CDR3aa: CASSPSGNEQYF; CDR3nt: TGTGCCAGCTCACCCTCGGGGAACGAGCAGTACTTC
abundance: many; v_gene: TRBV20-1; j_gene: TRBJ1-6; d_gene: -; CDR3aa: CSARDVEDSPLHF; CDR3nt: TGCAGTGCTAGAGATGTTGAGGATTCACCCCTCCACTTT
abundance: -; v_gene: TRBV25-1; j_gene: TRBJ1-1; d_gene: TRBD1; CDR3aa: CASSETGGDSEAFF; CDR3nt: TGTGCCAGCAGTGAGACAGGGGGAGACTCTGAAGCTTTCTTT
abundance: many; v_gene: TRBV9; j_gene: TRBJ1-1; d_gene: -; CDR3aa: CASSGDEWDTEAFF; CDR3nt: TGTGCCAGCAGCGGAGACGAGTGGGACACTGAAGCTTTCTTT
abundance: many; v_gene: TRBV20-1; j_gene: TRBJ1-1; d_gene: -; CDR3aa: CSARAGVDTEAFF; CDR3nt: TGCAGTGCTAGAGCTGGGGTGGACACTGAAGCTTTCTTT
abundance: many; v_gene: TRBV4-1; j_gene: TRBJ2-1; d_gene: TRBD1; CDR3aa: CASSPQGAAYNEQFF; CDR3nt: TGCGCCAGCAGCCCACAGGGGGCGGCATACAATGAGCAGTTCTTC
abundance: few; v_gene: TRBV30; j_gene: TRBJ2-2; d_gene: -; CDR3aa: CAWETRVFRGELFF; CDR3nt: TGTGCCTGGGAGACCAGGGTCTTTCGCGGGGAGCTGTTTTTT
abundance: -; v_gene: TRBV5-1; j_gene: TRBJ1-2; d_gene: -; CDR3aa: CASSLAGVAGYTF; CDR3nt: TGCGCCAGCAGCTTGGCAGGGGTGGCTGGCTACACCTTC
abundance: few; v_gene: TRBV6-2/TRBV6-3; j_gene: TRBJ1-5; d_gene: -; CDR3aa: CASTSRRAGNQPQHF; CDR3nt: TGTGCCAGCACCTCTCGAAGGGCGGGCAATCAGCCCCAGCATTTT
abundance: many; v_gene: TRBV4-1; j_gene: TRBJ1-5; d_gene: -; CDR3aa: CASSHPRGRGGNQPQHF; CDR3nt: TGCGCCAGCAGCCACCCCCGCGGCAGGGGAGGCAATCAGCCCCAGCATTTT
abundance: many; v_gene: TRBV6-5; j_gene: TRBJ1-5; d_gene: -; CDR3aa: CASSYTVNQPQHF; CDR3nt: TGTGCCAGCAGTTACACTGTAAATCAGCCCCAGCATTTT
abundance: few; v_gene: TRBV6-2/TRBV6-3; j_gene: TRBJ2-1; d_gene: -; CDR3aa: CASRLGGSYNEQFF; CDR3nt: TGTGCCAGCAGGCTGGGAGGCTCCTACAATGAGCAGTTCTTC
abundance: many; v_gene: TRBV12-3/TRBV12-4; j_gene: TRBJ1-5; d_gene: TRBD1; CDR3aa: CASSLTGGLGPQHF; CDR3nt: TGTGCCAGCAGTTTGACAGGGGGCTTAGGACCCCAGCATTTT
abundance: many; v_gene: TRBV20-1; j_gene: TRBJ1-2; d_gene: TRBD1; CDR3aa: CSASKQGANSGGYTF; CDR3nt: TGCAGTGCTTCGAAACAGGGGGCCAACTCAGGGGGCTACACCTTC
abundance: many; v_gene: TRBV27; j_gene: TRBJ1-2; d_gene: -; CDR3aa: CASSFLPGGAGYGYTF; CDR3nt: TGTGCCAGCAGTTTTCTCCCCGGGGGCGCCGGGTATGGCTACACCTTC
abundance: few; v_gene: TRBV12-3/TRBV12-4; j_gene: TRBJ2-1; d_gene: TRBD2; CDR3aa: CASSLDLAVEGEQFF; CDR3nt: TGTGCCAGCAGTTTAGACCTAGCGGTTGAAGGGGAGCAGTTCTTC
abundance: few; v_gene: TRBV5-1; j_gene: TRBJ2-1; d_gene: TRBD2; CDR3aa: CASSSLAGGLDNEQFF; CDR3nt: TGCGCCAGCAGCTCCCTAGCGGGGGGGCTGGACAATGAGCAGTTCTTC
abundance: many; v_gene: TRBV11-3; j_gene: TRBJ2-3; d_gene: TRBD2; CDR3aa: CASSLVAGLHVTDTQYF; CDR3nt: TGTGCCAGCAGCTTAGTAGCGGGACTACATGTCACAGATACGCAGTATTTT
abundance: few; v_gene: TRBV30; j_gene: TRBJ1-1; d_gene: -; CDR3aa: CAWTREQGRTPEAFF; CDR3nt: TGTGCCTGGACACGGGAACAGGGACGCACGCCTGAAGCTTTCTTT
abundance: many; v_gene: TRBV5-1; j_gene: TRBJ2-7; d_gene: -; CDR3aa: CASSTAGGEQYF; CDR3nt: TGCGCCAGCAGCACTGCGGGTGGCGAGCAGTACTTC
abundance: many; v_gene: TRBV5-6; j_gene: TRBJ2-7; d_gene: -; CDR3aa: CASSLGPMSSYEQYF; CDR3nt: TGTGCCAGCAGCTTGGGACCTATGAGCTCCTACGAGCAGTACTTC
abundance: many; v_gene: TRBV5-6; j_gene: TRBJ2-3; d_gene: -; CDR3aa: CASSLADKSTQYF; CDR3nt: TGTGCCAGCAGCTTGGCGGACAAGAGTACGCAGTATTTT